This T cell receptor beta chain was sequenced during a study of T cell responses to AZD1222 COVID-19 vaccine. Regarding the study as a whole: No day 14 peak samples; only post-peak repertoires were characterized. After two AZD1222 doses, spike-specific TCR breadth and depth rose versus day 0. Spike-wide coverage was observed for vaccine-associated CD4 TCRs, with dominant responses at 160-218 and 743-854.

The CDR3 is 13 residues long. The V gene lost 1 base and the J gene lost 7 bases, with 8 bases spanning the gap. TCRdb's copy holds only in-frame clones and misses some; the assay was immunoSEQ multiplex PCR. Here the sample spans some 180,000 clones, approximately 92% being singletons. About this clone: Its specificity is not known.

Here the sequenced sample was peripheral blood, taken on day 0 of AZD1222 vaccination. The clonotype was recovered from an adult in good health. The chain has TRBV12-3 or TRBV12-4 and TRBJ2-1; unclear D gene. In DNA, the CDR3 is TGTGCCAGCAGTTTAGAGGGTGGGAATGAGCAGTTCTTC. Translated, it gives CASSLEGGNEQFF.